The next 19 T cell receptor beta chains were all read from a single sample in a study of cytomegalovirus exposure and HLA in healthy donors. Primers included in the PCR were 60 Vbeta and 13 Jbeta primers. Measured with immunoSEQ multiplex PCR; TCRdb has only the in-frame clones, and not every one. This table holds roughly 120,000 clones, approximately 69% found once. Sequencing was carried out using PBMCs. The receptors were sampled from a woman between 40 and 50 years old in good health and CMV-seropositive.

Here the CDR3 DNA reads TGCGCCAGCAGCTTGGACAGACCAACGAACACCGGGGAGCTGTTTTTT. It codes for CASSLDRPTNTGELFF. The J gene is TRBJ2-2, the V gene TRBV5-1; D ambiguous. CDR3 length equals 16 residues. Looked up from germline, CDR1 is SGHRS and CDR2 is YFSETQ. V was clipped by 0 bases and J by 0 bases, with 9 bases between them.

A note on this clone: Its ends do not fully match the called genes, so a read error is possible. The chain joins TRBV25-1 to TRBJ1-6; D gene uncertain. From germline, CDR1 is MGHDK and CDR2 SYGVNS. The CDR3 loop spans 15 amino acids. CDR3 in DNA: TGTGCCAGCAATGAATCTACCAATCCACGCGCACCCCTCCACTTT. It is translated as CASNESTNPRAPLHF.

Regarding this clone: At one of its ends the junction is not consistent with the germline gene, which may arise from a read error. V is TRBV7-7 and J is TRBJ2-1; the match to TRBD2 covers 10 bases. This CDR3 region has 14 residues. Germline V gives CDR1 SSHAT, CDR2 FNYEAQ (reference sequence). The CDR3: CASSFSGRHNEQFF. The CDR3 region has the DNA TGTGCTAGCAGCTTTAGCGGGAGGCACAATGAGCAGTTCTTC.

V is TRBV5-1 and J is TRBJ2-5; perhaps TRBD1 as D (6 bases). Looked up from germline, CDR1 is SGHRS and CDR2 is YFSETQ. The length of the CDR3 is 15 residues. V lost 2 bases to trimming and J lost 4 bases, with 15 bases between them. CDR3 protein: CASSLIPGQLETQYF. The CDR3 nucleotides read TGCGCCAGCAGCTTAATACCGGGACAACTAGAGACCCAGTACTTC.

This chain joins TRBV7-2 and TRBJ2-7; 10 bases align to TRBD2. J lost 2 bases, V lost 3 bases, and 7 bases had no gene match. Germline-derived CDR1 and CDR2 are SGHTA and FQGNSA. CDR3 size: 16 residues. CDR3 protein: CASSFVAGGAPYEQYF. The CDR3 nucleotides read TGTGCCAGCAGCTTCGTAGCGGGGGGAGCTCCCTACGAGCAGTACTTC.

This clone was detected once. DNA for the CDR3: TGTGCCAGCAGCTTAGGGGGTGGGGCCCCAGATACGCAGTATTTT. Translated, it gives CASSLGGGAPDTQYF. The V gene is TRBV7-9, the J gene TRBJ2-3; tentative D call: TRBD1 (5 bases). Germline V gene sequence: CDR1 SEHNR, CDR2 FQNEAQ (reference sequence). V was clipped by 1 base and J by 4 bases, with 12 bases between them. This CDR3 is built from 15 residues. Full variable domain (rest looked up from reference TRBV7-9 and TRBJ2-3): DTGVSQNPRHKITKRGQNVTFRCDPISEHNRLYWYRQTLGQGPEFLTYFQNEAQLEKSRLLSDRFSAERPKGSFSTLEIQRTEQGDSAMYLCASSLGGGAPDTQYFGPGTRLTVL.

The V gene is TRBV18, the J gene TRBJ2-3, with 9 positions matching TRBD2. V dropped 2 bases and J dropped 4; count of bases not matched to a gene: 7. Per the germline V gene, CDR1 is KGHSH and CDR2 is LQKENI. The CDR3 has 16 amino acids. CDR3 DNA sequence: TGTGCCAGCTCACCAAGCGGGAGGAACTTAGCAGATACGCAGTATTTT. Translation: CASSPSGRNLADTQYF. The variable domain in full, with the rest retrieved from reference TRBV18 and TRBJ2-3, is NAGVMQNPRHLVRRRGQEARLRCSPMKGHSHVYWYRQLPEEGLKFMVYLQKENIIDESGMPKERFSAEFPKEGPSILRIQQVVRGDSAAYFCASSPSGRNLADTQYFGPGTRLTVL.

This clone was observed a single time. The chain joins TRBV5-1 to TRBJ2-5; D perhaps matches TRBD1 (6 bases). The germline gives CDR1 SGHRS, CDR2 YFSETQ. This CDR3 has 14 residues. V gave up 2 bases and J gave up 5 bases, with 13 bases separating them. The CDR3 DNA follows: TGCGCCAGCAGCTTCAATACAGGGAGTGAGACCCAGTACTTC. Amino acids: CASSFNTGSETQYF. The variable domain in full, with the rest retrieved from reference TRBV5-1 and TRBJ2-5, is KAGVTQTPRYLIKTRGQQVTLSCSPISGHRSVSWYQQTPGQGLQFLFEYFSETQRNKGNFPGRFSGRQFSNSRSEMNVSTLELGDSALYLCASSFNTGSETQYFGPGTRLLVL.

The chain joins TRBV9 to TRBJ2-1; D is possibly TRBD2 (5 bases). Germline V gene sequence: CDR1 SGDLS, CDR2 YYNGEE. The CDR3 is made up of 14 amino acids. The V end lost 0 bases, the J end lost 4 bases, and 8 bases lay between the germline ends. CDR3 coding DNA: TGTGCCAGCAGCGTAGATACGGGGTACAATGAGCAGTTCTTC. It yields the protein CASSVDTGYNEQFF.

The J gene is TRBJ1-5, the V gene TRBV4-1, with TRBD1 matching over 10 bases. Trimming took 2 bases from V and 3 from J; bases not matched to a gene: 1. This CDR3 region has 15 residues. The germline V gene has CDR1 MGHRA and CDR2 YSYEKL. For the CDR3, the DNA is TGCGCCAGCAGCCAAAGACAGGGGGCCAATCAGCCCCAGCATTTT. Translated: CASSQRQGANQPQHF.

J is TRBJ2-7 and V is TRBV6-4, with 11 positions matching TRBD2. Germline V lookup: CDR1 MRHNA, CDR2 SNTAGT. The CDR3 totals 20 residues. V shed 2 bases, J shed 5 bases, and the junction held 20 bases outside the gene matches. CDR3 protein: CASSDHRDRVARLAGNEQYF. The CDR3 bases are TGTGCCAGCAGTGACCACCGGGACAGGGTCGCGAGACTAGCGGGAAACGAGCAGTACTTC.

This clone has more than one count but fewer than ten. The rearrangement uses TRBV7-6 and TRBJ2-5; 8 bases agree with TRBD1. The junction had 9 bases not matched to a gene; V was cut back by 1 base and J by 5 bases. CDR1 SGHVS and CDR2 FNYEAQ come from the germline V gene. The CDR3 is 16 amino acids. CDR3 region: CASSLGGRGRWETQYF. CDR3 DNA sequence: TGTGCCAGCAGCTTAGGGGGCAGGGGGCGCTGGGAGACCCAGTACTTC.

This chain connects TRBV5-4 to TRBJ2-5; 7 nucleotides align to TRBD2. With V trimmed by 0 bases and J by 5 bases, 7 bases remained unmatched. Germline CDR1 reads SGHNT; CDR2 reads YYREEE (reference sequence). The CDR3 runs to 15 residues. CDR3 DNA: TGTGCCAGCAGCTTGGGCGGGAGTGTACGGGAGACCCAGTACTTC. Its translation: CASSLGGSVRETQYF.

The chain has TRBV19 and TRBJ1-5; no clear D. This CDR3 region has 13 residues. CDR1 and CDR2 from the germline V gene are LNHDA and SQIVND (reference sequence). V lost 3 bases, J lost 9 bases, and 12 bases lay in between. CDR3: CASSISQLAPQHF. The CDR3 DNA reads TGTGCCAGTAGTATTAGCCAGCTAGCGCCCCAGCATTTT.

The rearrangement uses TRBV5-1 and TRBJ2-3, with TRBD2 as a possible D gene (6 bases). V was trimmed by 5 bases and J by 2 bases, leaving 12 bases between them. Germline assignment: CDR1 SGHRS and CDR2 YFSETQ. The length of the CDR3 is 14 residues. The CDR3 sequence is CASRRSGFTDTQYF. The CDR3 DNA is TGCGCCAGCAGAAGAAGCGGGTTCACAGATACGCAGTATTTT.

The chain carries TRBV2 and TRBJ2-7; 7 bases are a match to TRBD2. Germline V CDR1 and CDR2: SNHLY, FYNNEI. The CDR3 sequence is 12 residues long. The junction had 4 bases not matched to a gene; V was cut back by 11 bases and J by 0 bases. The DNA for the CDR3 is TGTGCCGTACGGGGGGACTCCTACGAGCAGTACTTC. Translated, it gives CAVRGDSYEQYF.

This clone was seen only a few times. The gene calls are TRBV4-2 and TRBJ1-2; weak D call: TRBD1 (6 bases). V lost 1 base and J 4 bases, leaving 13 bases between the germline ends. Germline lookup yields CDR1 LGHNA and CDR2 YNFKEQ. The CDR3 runs to 15 residues. The CDR3 loop is CASSQGLGASYGYTF. In nucleotides, the CDR3 is TGTGCCAGCAGCCAAGGCCTGGGGGCGAGCTATGGCTACACCTTC.

The chain recombines TRBV4-3 with TRBJ2-2, with 8 bases that match TRBD2. The CDR3 has 16 residues. Germline values: CDR1 LGHNA, CDR2 YSLEER. The V and J ends lost 0 bases and 6 bases, in that order; junction bases with no gene match: 6. The CDR3 DNA is TGCGCCAGCAGCCAAGAGCAGCGGGGGTTTGCCGGGGAGCTGTTTTTT. Encoded protein: CASSQEQRGFAGELFF.

This clone was seen a handful of times. The chain recombines TRBV5-4 with TRBJ2-3, with D possibly being TRBD2 (6 bases). Per germline, CDR1 SGHNT and CDR2 YYREEE (reference sequence). The V gene lost 3 bases and the J gene lost 0 bases, with 14 bases spanning the gap. The CDR3 totals 16 residues. Here the CDR3 reads CASSSAPGLSTDTQYF. CDR3 bases: TGTGCCAGCAGCTCCGCCCCGGGACTGAGCACAGATACGCAGTATTTT.